Listed below are T cell receptor beta chains from one sample, sequenced in a study of CD8 T cells in ankylosing spondylitis. TCRdb fed the 5' RACE reads into MiXCR, producing one record per CDR3 protein. The data show about 260,000 distinct CDR3 sequences, about 24% seen once. Sequenced input: blood, either unsorted or a sorted T cell fraction (not recorded which). Receptors were obtained from a male donor with ankylosing spondylitis or in good health (not recorded which). CDR3s include the opening cysteine and the closing phenylalanine or tryptophan. A D gene is named only where the DNA matches it firmly. The size entry is marked missing in some rows and otherwise reads once, few, many or a size class.

TRBJ1-1 . 14 TRBV20-1 many CSAPQGALNTEAFF TGCAGTGCCCCACAGGGCGCTCTGAACACTGAAGCTTTCTTT
TRBJ1-1 . 12 TRBV20-1 . CSASYMNTEAFF TGCAGTGCTAGCTACATGAACACTGAAGCTTTCTTT
TRBJ2-1 . 14 TRBV11-2 few CASSPGLLSGEQFF TGTGCCAGCAGCCCGGGACTTCTGAGCGGTGAGCAGTTCTTC
TRBJ2-7 . 13 TRBV20-1 many CSANPDPASTKYF TGCAGTGCAAACCCTGACCCGGCTAGTACAAAGTACTTC
TRBJ2-4 . 14 TRBV18 many CASSSRLDTNIQYF TGTGCCAGCTCGTCCCGACTAGATACAAACATTCAGTACTTC
TRBJ2-2 . 14 TRBV20-1 few CSATRGLVTGELFF TGCAGTGCTACCAGGGGATTGGTCACCGGGGAGCTGTTTTTT
TRBJ2-1 TRBD2 18 TRBV12-5 . CASAKNLAGSSSYNEQFF TGTGCTAGTGCCAAAAATCTAGCGGGCTCGAGCTCCTACAATGAGCAGTTCTTC
TRBJ2-5 TRBD1 15 TRBV3-1 . CASSEQGARQETQYF TGTGCCAGCAGCGAACAGGGGGCGCGACAAGAGACCCAGTACTTC
TRBJ2-7 TRBD2 14 TRBV20-1 few CSARWASGPYEQYF TGCAGTGCTAGATGGGCTAGCGGGCCCTACGAGCAGTACTTC
TRBJ2-5 . 13 TRBV20-1 . CSASITPEGTQYF TGCAGTGCTAGTATAACCCCAGAGGGGACCCAGTACTTC
TRBJ2-1 TRBD2 15 TRBV20-1 once CSARASLAVYNEQFF TGCAGTGCTAGAGCGAGCCTAGCGGTCTACAATGAGCAGTTCTTC
TRBJ2-7 . 15 TRBV7-6 . CASGPQTKGSYEQYF TGTGCCAGCGGTCCTCAAACTAAGGGATCCTACGAGCAGTACTTC
TRBJ2-2 . 15 TRBV12-3/TRBV12-4 . CASSLLTVNTGELFF TGTGCCAGCAGTCTCCTGACAGTGAACACCGGGGAGCTGTTTTTT
TRBJ1-1 . 12 TRBV12-3/TRBV12-4 few CASSLMGSEAFF TGTGCCAGCAGTTTAATGGGCAGTGAAGCTTTCTTT
TRBJ2-7 TRBD1 15 TRBV20-1 . CSAEDRQRTTYEQYF TGCAGTGCTGAGGACAGGCAGCGGACCACCTACGAGCAGTACTTC
TRBJ2-7 TRBD1 11 TRBV20-1 . CSAEDRAEQYF TGCAGTGCCGAAGACAGGGCCGAGCAGTACTTC